This T cell receptor beta chain was sequenced for a study of blood T cell repertoires in COVID-19. Whole-study context: The United States, Italy and Spain were the sources of the acute and convalescent COVID-19 samples. The cDNA or gDNA used as material had been derived from T cells, B-cell-depleted T cells, or PBMCs.

The authors' processing: Amplification with reference gene primers provided the estimates of nucleated cell counts. The assay was immunoSEQ multiplex PCR, and TCRdb's table has in-frame clones only and misses some. V, J and clone size are those of that table, while D and trimming were read from the DNA. Among approximately 97,000 clones, 88% were seen once, and the ten largest hold about 2%. The Seattle patients joined while their infection was active and were tracked longitudinally afterward. The CDR3 loop spans 16 amino acids. The germline gives CDR1 LGHNA, CDR2 YNFKEQ. V lost 0 bases to trimming and J lost 7 bases, with 16 bases between them.

The chain uses TRBV4-2 and TRBJ2-4; D not resolved. Source material: peripheral blood. The sequence was collected from a man between 45 and 60 years old with COVID-19, enrolled during active disease. CDR3 region: CASSQDQMARPNIQYF. The CDR3, as DNA: TGTGCCAGCAGCCAAGACCAAATGGCCAGGCCCAACATTCAGTACTTC.